Presented here are 27 T cell receptor beta chains from one specimen sequenced in a study of blood T cells in healthy people across ages. Sample-barcoded 5' priming and a J-beta primer mix drove a second PCR of about 6 to 12 cycles. MiXCR, run by TCRdb on the 5' RACE reads, gives a single entry per CDR3 protein. The sample carries 1.6 million or so distinct CDR3 sequences, 30% to 35% recorded once. The source material was blood. The receptors originated from a woman aged 30 to 39 in good health.

The V gene is TRBV28, the J gene TRBJ2-1; unclear D gene. CDR3 length: 14 amino acids. Germline V lookup: CDR1 MDHEN, CDR2 SYDVKM. CDR3 region: CVTQELSSYNEQFF. CDR3 sequence (DNA): TGTGTCACCCAGGAGTTGAGCTCCTACAATGAGCAGTTCTTC.

This chain joins TRBV6-1 and TRBJ2-3, with TRBD2 matching over 8 bases. V gave up 6 bases and J gave up 0 bases; unmatched junction bases: 14. Germline V lookup: CDR1 MNHNS, CDR2 SASEGT. CDR3 length: 18 residues. The CDR3 loop reads CASSRTPPRTSSTDTQYF. CDR3 DNA: TGTGCCAGCAGCCGAACACCCCCTCGGACTAGCAGCACAGATACGCAGTATTTT.

There are a few counts of this clonotype. This rearrangement joins TRBV29-1 to TRBJ2-7, with 7 nucleotides matching TRBD2. V lost 4 bases, J lost 2 bases, and 5 bases stayed unmatched. CDR3 size: 13 residues. The V gene's germline CDR1 is SQVTM and CDR2 ANQGSEA. The CDR3 DNA reads as TGCAGCGTTGCGGGACTATTAACCTACGAGCAGTACTTC. As protein: CSVAGLLTYEQYF.

In this sample, this clonotype turned up a few times. The chain combines TRBV27 with TRBJ2-5; D is perhaps TRBD1 (6 bases). The CDR3 length is 13 residues. CDR1 is MNHEY, CDR2 SMNVEV, per germline (reference sequence). The ends were cut back, 4 bases at V and 5 bases at J, with 11 bases in the middle. This chain's CDR3 is CASSWGPWETQYF. The CDR3 DNA sequence: TGTGCCAGCAGTTGGGGGCCATGGGAGACCCAGTACTTC.

This rearrangement joins TRBV5-1 to TRBJ2-5; 7 nucleotides agree with TRBD2. Germline lookup yields CDR1 SGHRS and CDR2 YFSETQ. This CDR3 is built from 16 residues. Trimming at V came to 0 bases and at J to 2 bases, leaving 7 bases not matched to a gene. CDR3 bases: TGCGCCAGCAGCTTGGCGGTGCTAGCGGAACAAGAGACCCAGTACTTC. Translation gives CASSLAVLAEQETQYF. The entire variable domain, with the rest obtained from reference TRBV5-1 and TRBJ2-5, is as follows: KAGVTQTPRYLIKTRGQQVTLSCSPISGHRSVSWYQQTPGQGLQFLFEYFSETQRNKGNFPGRFSGRQFSNSRSEMNVSTLELGDSALYLCASSLAVLAEQETQYFGPGTRLLVL.

In its sample, this clonotype was seen a few times. This chain links TRBV24-1 with TRBJ2-1; possibly TRBD1 for D (5 bases). CDR1 KGHDR and CDR2 SFDVKD come from the germline V gene. The ends were cut back, 9 bases at V and 6 bases at J, with 8 bases in the middle. The CDR3 totals 11 residues. CDR3 protein: CATSQGNEQFF. The CDR3 nucleotides read TGTGCCACCTCCCAGGGCAATGAGCAGTTCTTC.

The V call is TRBV7-6, the J call TRBJ2-4, with TRBD2 identical over 13 bases. This CDR3 contains 16 residues. Germline V lookup: CDR1 SGHVS, CDR2 FNYEAQ. Trimming at V came to 5 bases and at J to 1 base, leaving 2 bases not matched to a gene. Written as DNA, the CDR3 is TGTGCCAGCAGCCGGACTAGCGGGAGTGCCAAAAACATTCAGTACTTC. This encodes CASSRTSGSAKNIQYF.

This rearrangement joins TRBV6-6 to TRBJ1-2, with a weak D call TRBD1 (5 bases). Germline lookup yields CDR1 MNHNY and CDR2 SVGAGI (reference sequence). Trimming cost V 2 bases and J 6 bases, with 10 bases left between them. The CDR3 extends over 13 amino acids. Here the CDR3 DNA reads TGTGCCAGCAGTTACGGGGGGGTGAATGGCTACACCTTC. It specifies CASSYGGVNGYTF.

In this sample, this clonotype turned up a few times. V usage is TRBV6-2 or TRBV6-3 and J usage is TRBJ1-1; D may be TRBD1 (5 bases). The CDR3 is made up of 13 amino acids. The V end lost 2 bases, the J end lost 5 bases, and 9 bases lay between the germline ends. Germline V gene lookup returns CDR1 MNHEY and CDR2 SVGEGT. CDR3 sequence reads: CASSYGRGTEAFF. The CDR3 DNA sequence: TGTGCCAGCAGTTACGGGCGGGGGACTGAAGCTTTCTTT.

The chain recombines TRBV6-1 with TRBJ1-2; the D is unclear. CDR3 length equals 16 residues. With 6 bases removed from V and 7 bases from J, the gap between germline ends came to 24 bases. Germline V gene sequence: CDR1 MNHNS, CDR2 SASEGT. The CDR3 sequence is CASREGGYQLFSGYTF. In nucleotides, the CDR3 is TGTGCCAGCAGGGAGGGCGGGTATCAACTATTTAGTGGCTACACCTTC.

The chain carries TRBV11-2 and TRBJ1-6; tentative D call: TRBD1 (5 bases). In germline, CDR1 is SGHAT, CDR2 FQNNGV. The CDR3 is made up of 14 amino acids. Trimming pared 5 bases from V and 7 bases from J, leaving 12 bases between. This chain's CDR3 is CASSPLGGNSPLHF. CDR3 DNA: TGTGCCAGCAGCCCGCTTGGGGGGAATTCACCCCTCCACTTT.

Here the CDR3 reads CASSDWGFGYGYTF. CDR3 DNA: TGTGCCAGCAGTGATTGGGGATTTGGGTATGGCTACACCTTC. The J gene is TRBJ1-2, the V gene TRBV6-1; no definite D call. The germline gives CDR1 MNHNS, CDR2 SASEGT. V was cut by 3 bases and J by 5 bases, with 13 bases left in between. This CDR3 spans 14 amino acids.

This CDR3 is CASSLDDLAERRNEQFF. Here the CDR3 DNA reads TGTGCCAGCAGCTTAGATGATCTAGCGGAGCGTCGCAATGAGCAGTTCTTC. This chain connects TRBV7-8 to TRBJ2-1; TRBD2 matches 7 bases. The germline V gene encodes CDR1 SGHVS and CDR2 FQNEAQ. With V trimmed by 1 base and J by 6 bases, 12 bases remained unmatched. The CDR3 consists of 17 residues. The full variable domain, completed using reference TRBV7-8 and TRBJ2-1, is GAGVSQSPRYKVAKRGQDVALRCDPISGHVSLFWYQQALGQGPEFLTYFQNEAQLDKSGLPSDRFFAERPEGSVSTLKIQRTQQEDSAVYLCASSLDDLAERRNEQFFGPGTRLTVL.

The rearrangement joins TRBV27 to TRBJ1-5; D gene ambiguous. The V gene's germline CDR1 is MNHEY and CDR2 SMNVEV (reference sequence). The CDR3 has 16 amino acids. The V gene lost 3 bases and the J gene lost 5 bases, with 17 bases spanning the gap. DNA of the CDR3: TGTGCCAGCAGTTTCTTGGTCCCAGAGGGCCATCAGCCCCAGCATTTT. Translation gives CASSFLVPEGHQPQHF.

The rearrangement uses TRBV5-1 and TRBJ2-7, with D possibly TRBD1 on 5 matching bases. Germline lookup yields CDR1 SGHRS and CDR2 YFSETQ. V was shortened by 2 bases and J by 2 bases, with 11 bases between the two germline ends. CDR3 length: 14 amino acids. The CDR3 region is CASSFETAPYEQYF. In DNA, the CDR3 is TGCGCCAGCAGCTTCGAGACAGCACCCTACGAGCAGTACTTC.

This clonotype came up many times. CDR3 DNA sequence: TGTGCCAGCAGCTTAGCGGGGGCTGCCACAGATACGCAGTATTTT. Its translation is CASSLAGAATDTQYF. The chain is built from TRBV7-6 and TRBJ2-3; perhaps TRBD1 as D (6 bases). Per the germline V gene, CDR1 is SGHVS and CDR2 is FNYEAQ. The ends were cut back, 0 bases at V and 2 bases at J, with 9 bases in the middle. This CDR3 contains 15 residues.

The chain carries TRBV6-5 and TRBJ2-3, with D tentatively TRBD1 (6 bases). Germline V lookup: CDR1 MNHEY, CDR2 SVGAGI. The CDR3 totals 13 residues. Between the trimmed V and J ends, which lost 0 bases and 6 bases, there was a span of 7 bases. The CDR3 spells CASSYSQGDTQYF. In DNA form, the CDR3 reads TGTGCCAGCAGTTACTCACAGGGTGATACGCAGTATTTT.

This clonotype showed up just a few times. The V call is TRBV6-1, the J call TRBJ2-3; a weak D match, TRBD2 (6 bases). Germline assignment: CDR1 MNHNS and CDR2 SASEGT. Deletions cut 1 base from V and 0 bases from J, with 8 bases between. The CDR3 is 15 residues long. CDR3 amino acids: CASSEEGGSTDTQYF. CDR3 DNA sequence: TGTGCCAGCAGTGAAGAGGGAGGAAGCACAGATACGCAGTATTTT.

Of note for this clonotype: One end of the junction varies from germline; a read error may be responsible. The chain links TRBV20-1 to TRBJ2-1, with D unresolved. CDR3 length: 12 amino acids. Germline V lookup: CDR1 DFQATT, CDR2 SNEGSKA (reference sequence). This chain's CDR3 is CSASPRSNELFF. CDR3 nucleotides: TGCAGTGCTAGCCCCAGATCTAATGAGCTGTTCTTC.

Only a few counts were recorded for this clonotype. The J gene is TRBJ2-1, the V gene TRBV6-6, with 7 bases fitting TRBD2. The CDR3 is 15 residues long. Trimming removed 4 bases from V and 4 bases from J; junction bases left unmatched: 7. Per the germline V gene, CDR1 is MNHNY and CDR2 is SVGAGI (reference sequence). The CDR3 protein is CASSSIRGVYNEQFF. The DNA of the CDR3 is TGTGCCAGCAGTTCGATCCGGGGGGTATACAATGAGCAGTTCTTC.

This clonotype appeared many times. This chain links TRBV7-6 with TRBJ2-7; 7 bases align to TRBD1. CDR1 and CDR2 (germline): SGHVS, FNYEAQ. The CDR3 runs to 14 residues. The V gene end was trimmed by 5 bases and the J gene end by 6 bases; junction bases not matched to a gene: 10. Here the CDR3 DNA reads TGTGCCAGCAGCCCACCGGGACAGTCATCCGAGCAGTACTTC. Amino acids: CASSPPGQSSEQYF.

The chain recombines TRBV18 with TRBJ2-1, with D possibly being TRBD2 (5 bases). Germline V gene lookup returns CDR1 KGHSH and CDR2 LQKENI. The V gene lost 3 bases and the J gene lost 8 bases, with 20 bases spanning the gap. This CDR3 region has 16 residues. The CDR3 nucleotides read TGTGCCAGCTCACCTACACGGACTGACGAGGTCCATGAGCAGTTCTTC. This encodes CASSPTRTDEVHEQFF. The variable domain in full, completed from reference TRBV18 and TRBJ2-1, reads NAGVMQNPRHLVRRRGQEARLRCSPMKGHSHVYWYRQLPEEGLKFMVYLQKENIIDESGMPKERFSAEFPKEGPSILRIQQVVRGDSAAYFCASSPTRTDEVHEQFFGPGTRLTVL.

The chain links TRBV28 to TRBJ2-7; no clear D. Between the trimmed V and J ends, which lost 7 bases and 0 bases, there was a span of 10 bases. Per the germline V gene, CDR1 is MDHEN and CDR2 is SYDVKM. The CDR3 covers 13 residues. DNA for the CDR3: TGTGCCAGCAAGCGTCAGAGCTCCTACGAGCAGTACTTC. Protein: CASKRQSSYEQYF.

V gene TRBV20-1 combines with J gene TRBJ2-7; the match to TRBD2 covers 11 bases. The V gene end was trimmed by 5 bases and the J gene end by 1 base; junction bases not matched to a gene: 7. The CDR3 is made up of 15 amino acids. Germline loops: CDR1 DFQATT, CDR2 SNEGSKA (reference sequence). The CDR3 nucleotides read TGCAGTGCTCCCAGGGTAGCGGGAGGGTCCTACGAGCAGTACTTC. Its protein product is CSAPRVAGGSYEQYF.

This clonotype was found a few times. The chain recombines TRBV27 with TRBJ2-2; D is uncertain. The V end lost 6 bases, the J end lost 2 bases, and 13 bases lay between the germline ends. The length of the CDR3 is 15 residues. Germline V lookup: CDR1 MNHEY, CDR2 SMNVEV (reference sequence). CDR3 DNA: TGTGCCAGCAGAGGGCAGACATTTAACACCGGGGAGCTGTTTTTT. Translating gives CASRGQTFNTGELFF.

The chain combines TRBV6-1 with TRBJ2-5, with D possibly called TRBD1 or TRBD2 (5 bases each). Looked up from germline, CDR1 is MNHNS and CDR2 is SASEGT. CDR3 length: 17 amino acids. V lost 4 bases and J 11 bases, leaving 29 bases between the germline ends. In nucleotides, the CDR3 is TGTGCCAGCAGTGGCTGGGACGGATTCCGAACCAGCTACGGGCAGTACTTC. Translation: CASSGWDGFRTSYGQYF.

Written as DNA, the CDR3 is TGTGCCAGCAGGTGGGGCGGCTACACCTTC. This translates into CASRWGGYTF. The rearrangement links TRBV6-1 to TRBJ1-2; tentatively, D is TRBD1 (5 bases). This CDR3 region has 10 residues. CDR1 is MNHNS and CDR2 is SASEGT in the germline V gene. V was trimmed by 6 bases and J by 8 bases, leaving 7 bases between them.